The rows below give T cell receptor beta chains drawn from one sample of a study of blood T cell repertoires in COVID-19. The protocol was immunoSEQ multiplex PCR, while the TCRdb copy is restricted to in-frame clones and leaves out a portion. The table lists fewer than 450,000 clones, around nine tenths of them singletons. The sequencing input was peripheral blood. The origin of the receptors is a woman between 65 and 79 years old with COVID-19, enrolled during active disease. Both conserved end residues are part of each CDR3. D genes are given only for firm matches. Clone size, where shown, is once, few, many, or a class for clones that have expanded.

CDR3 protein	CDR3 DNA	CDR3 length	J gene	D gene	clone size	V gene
CATSPRIEVPHTNEQFF	TGTGCCACCAGCCCGAGAATCGAGGTTCCTCATACCAATGAGCAGTTCTTC	17	TRBJ2-1	.	once	TRBV15
CASSFSGPSSYNSPLHF	TGTGCCAGCAGTTTCTCAGGGCCTAGCTCCTATAATTCACCCCTCCACTTT	17	TRBJ1-6	.	.	TRBV28
CASSYTQAAEQYF	TGTGCCAGCAGTTACACCCAAGCGGCCGAGCAGTACTTC	13	TRBJ2-7	.	.	TRBV6-5
CASGLVADGTVNTEAFF	TGTGCTAGTGGTTTGGTAGCAGACGGGACAGTCAACACTGAAGCTTTCTTT	17	TRBJ1-1	TRBD1	.	TRBV12-5
CASSPMDSLGNTIYF	TGTGCCAGCTCACCGATGGACAGTCTTGGAAACACCATATATTTT	15	TRBJ1-3	.	.	TRBV18
CASSPLQGAVQFF	TGTGCCAGCAGTCCATTACAGGGGGCCGTGCAGTTCTTC	13	TRBJ2-1	TRBD1	few	TRBV6-5
CASSSGELKGNTIYF	TGCGCCAGCAGCTCAGGGGAGTTGAAGGGAAACACCATATATTTT	15	TRBJ1-3	.	.	TRBV5-1
CASSEQGWDKNIQYF	TGTGCCAGCAGCGAACAGGGATGGGACAAAAACATTCAGTACTTC	15	TRBJ2-4	.	.	TRBV28
CASSKQGQGTEAFF	TGTGCCAGTAGTAAACAGGGGCAGGGCACTGAAGCTTTCTTT	14	TRBJ1-1	TRBD1	.	TRBV19
CASSQDMTSGYTIYF	TGTGCCAGCAGCCAAGATATGACATCCGGCTACACCATATATTTT	15	TRBJ1-3	.	.	TRBV4-2
CASSLAQGSDTQYF	TGCGCCAGCAGCTTGGCGCAGGGGTCAGATACGCAGTATTTT	14	TRBJ2-3	.	.	TRBV5-1
CASSFRETQYF	TGTGCCAGCAGCTTCCGGGAGACCCAGTACTTC	11	TRBJ2-5	.	.	TRBV5-6
CAWSVPLAGEYETQYF	TGTGCCTGGAGTGTACCGCTAGCGGGGGAATATGAGACCCAGTACTTC	16	TRBJ2-5	TRBD2	.	TRBV30
CASSLELDQYEQYF	TGCGCCAGCAGCTTGGAACTAGATCAATACGAGCAGTACTTC	14	TRBJ2-7	.	once	TRBV5-1
CASSPPQQSEQYF	TGTGCCAGCTCACCTCCACAGCAAAGCGAGCAGTACTTC	13	TRBJ2-7	.	.	TRBV18
CASTRGGLANEQFF	TGTGCCAGCACCCGGGGGGGCCTCGCCAATGAGCAGTTCTTC	14	TRBJ2-1	TRBD2	few	TRBV2
CASSLGRQLTNEKLFF	TGTGCCAGCAGCTTAGGCAGACAACTAACTAATGAAAAACTGTTTTTT	16	TRBJ1-4	.	.	TRBV7-9
CASSFSGLLSYEQYF	TGTGCCAGCAGCTTTTCAGGGCTTCTCTCCTACGAGCAGTACTTC	15	TRBJ2-7	.	.	TRBV7-9
CASSIDLPRANYGYTF	TGTGCCAGTAGTATAGATCTTCCTCGGGCTAACTATGGCTACACCTTC	16	TRBJ1-2	.	.	TRBV19
CASSFSGLDTQYF	TGTGCCAGCAGCTTCTCAGGTTTAGATACGCAGTATTTT	13	TRBJ2-3	.	.	TRBV7-2
CASSRQGLDGYTF	TGTGCCAGTAGTCGACAGGGGTTAGATGGCTACACCTTC	13	TRBJ1-2	TRBD1	.	TRBV19
CASSLTGQEAFF	TGTGCCAGCAGCCTGACAGGACAGGAAGCTTTCTTT	12	TRBJ1-1	.	.	TRBV5-6
CASSGRGQGNQETQYF	TGTGCCAGCTCCGGCCGGGGACAGGGGAACCAAGAGACCCAGTACTTC	16	TRBJ2-5	TRBD1	.	TRBV18
CASSLYPSGYTGELFF	TGTGCCAGCAGTCTCTATCCGAGCGGCTACACCGGGGAGCTGTTTTTT	16	TRBJ2-2	.	.	TRBV27
CASSPWTGGYGYTF	TGTGCCAGCAGTCCTTGGACAGGGGGCTATGGCTACACCTTC	14	TRBJ1-2	TRBD1	.	TRBV27
CASSLDRPLILNEKLFF	TGTGCCAGCAGCCTTGACAGGCCCCTAATCCTAAATGAAAAACTGTTTTTT	17	TRBJ1-4	.	few	TRBV7-2
CASDEGNTEAFF	TGTGCCAGTGATGAGGGAAACACTGAAGCTTTCTTT	12	TRBJ1-1	.	.	TRBV19
CASSVGGGSNQPQHF	TGTGCCAGCAGTGTAGGAGGGGGCAGCAATCAGCCCCAGCATTTT	15	TRBJ1-5	TRBD1	.	TRBV2
CASSFQRGGFAQFF	TGTGCCAGCAGCTTTCAGCGGGGGGGCTTCGCGCAGTTCTTC	14	TRBJ2-1	TRBD2	once	TRBV7-6
CASSIEGAGGYTF	TGTGCCAGTAGTATCGAGGGGGCCGGTGGCTACACCTTC	13	TRBJ1-2	TRBD1	.	TRBV19
CSAVREDTQYF	TGCAGTGCTGTCCGGGAGGATACGCAGTATTTT	11	TRBJ2-3	.	.	TRBV20-1
CASSLGRGPGNTIYF	TGTGCCAGCAGCTTAGGGAGGGGCCCTGGAAACACCATATATTTT	15	TRBJ1-3	.	.	TRBV7-2
CASSEGGQGGNEQFF	TGTGCCAGCAGTGAGGGCGGACAGGGGGGGAATGAGCAGTTCTTC	15	TRBJ2-1	TRBD1	.	TRBV2
CASTLFGGGITNEQFF	TGTGCCAGCACCCTTTTTGGCGGGGGGATTACTAATGAGCAGTTCTTC	16	TRBJ2-1	TRBD2	.	TRBV28
CASSLLAGGRDTQYF	TGTGCCAGCAGCTTACTAGCGGGGGGCAGGGATACGCAGTATTTT	15	TRBJ2-3	TRBD2	.	TRBV7-9
CASRGTSGGTTYNEQFF	TGTGCCAGCAGAGGGACTAGCGGGGGGACGACCTACAATGAGCAGTTCTTC	17	TRBJ2-1	TRBD2	few	TRBV7-8
CASSLGGTGVYEQYF	TGTGCCAGCAGTCTCGGAGGGACGGGAGTCTACGAGCAGTACTTC	15	TRBJ2-7	.	.	TRBV14
CATSRTGTSGDIQYF	TGTGCCACCAGCAGAACCGGGACTAGCGGTGACATTCAGTACTTC	15	TRBJ2-4	TRBD2	.	TRBV15
CASSLKGQSGANVLTF	TGTGCCAGCAGCTTAAAGGGACAGTCTGGGGCCAACGTCCTGACTTTC	16	TRBJ2-6	TRBD1	.	TRBV7-8